These 9 T cell receptor beta chains originate from one sample sequenced in a study of post-analysis software for immune sequencing data. Whole-study results and caveats: Controls had lower frequencies than patients of four or five TRBV segments, which included TRBV5-6, TRBV5-1 and TRBV20-1.

Included in the TCR beta cDNA libraries were unique molecular identifiers. TCRdb analysed the PCR reads with MiXCR anew, one entry per CDR3 protein. The table shows roughly 580,000 distinct CDR3 sequences, with roughly 40% occurring only once. Antigen specificity for these receptors is unknown. The source material was blood. The source of these receptors is a girl under 18 with multiple sclerosis.

The rearrangement links TRBV19 to TRBJ2-7, with no clear D. This CDR3 spans 15 amino acids. V lost 1 base, J lost 3 bases, and 13 bases lay in between. Germline loops: CDR1 LNHDA, CDR2 SQIVND (reference sequence). The CDR3 protein is CASSIGGRKDYEQYF. The CDR3 DNA follows: TGTGCCAGTAGTATAGGAGGCAGGAAGGACTACGAGCAGTACTTC.

The chain links TRBV20-1 to TRBJ2-7, with TRBD2 matching over 9 bases. There are 11 residues in the CDR3. The ends lost 7 bases at V and 7 bases at J; junction bases unmatched: 5. CDR1 is DFQATT and CDR2 is SNEGSKA in the germline V gene (reference sequence). The chain's CDR3 is CSVGTSREQYF. CDR3 sequence (DNA): TGCAGTGTGGGGACTAGCCGTGAGCAGTACTTC.

In this sample, this clonotype turned up many times. The chain combines TRBV20-1 with TRBJ2-5; 9 bases match TRBD2. The germline V gene encodes CDR1 DFQATT and CDR2 SNEGSKA (reference sequence). With 7 bases clipped from V and 4 bases from J, the junction kept 1 base outside the gene matches. The CDR3 has 11 amino acids. The CDR3 spells CSVTSGETQYF. The CDR3 DNA reads as TGCAGTGTGACTAGCGGAGAGACCCAGTACTTC.

This clonotype was counted only a few times. J is TRBJ1-2 and V is TRBV7-9; the D is unclear. Deletions cut 8 bases from V and 4 bases from J, with 8 bases between. CDR3 length: 11 amino acids. CDR1 is SEHNR and CDR2 is FQNEAQ in the germline V gene (reference sequence). CDR3 nucleotides: TGTGCCAGCGGGGAGGGCTATGGCTACACCTTC. This codes for CASGEGYGYTF. Full variable domain (missing parts from reference TRBV7-9 and TRBJ1-2): DTGVSQNPRHKITKRGQNVTFRCDPISEHNRLYWYRQTLGQGPEFLTYFQNEAQLEKSRLLSDRFSAERPKGSFSTLEIQRTEQGDSAMYLCASGEGYGYTFGSGTRLTVV.

This clonotype was counted between two and nine times. The chain couples TRBV6-6 to TRBJ1-2; D is possibly TRBD1 (6 bases). There are 13 residues in the CDR3. Germline V gene data show CDR1 as MNHNY and CDR2 as SVGAGI (reference sequence). V shed 7 bases and J shed 7 bases, with 16 bases lying between them. CDR3 bases: TGTGCCAGCATCCAACGAGAGGGGGGTGGCTACACCTTC. It encodes CASIQREGGGYTF.

The chain has TRBV15 and TRBJ2-7, with a possible D match to TRBD1 (5 bases). Germline CDR1 LNHNV, CDR2 YYDKDF (reference sequence). V shed 3 bases and J shed 3 bases, with 9 bases lying between them. The CDR3 has 13 residues. The CDR3 region is CATSREQVYEQYF. CDR3 in DNA: TGTGCCACCAGCAGGGAACAGGTCTACGAGCAGTACTTC.

This clonotype was observed a handful of times. The V call is TRBV6-1, the J call TRBJ2-7; possibly TRBD1 for D (6 bases). The J call is in doubt because the DNA end fits TRBJ2-5 better. Germline-derived CDR1 and CDR2 are MNHNS and SASEGT. This CDR3 region has 16 residues. CDR3 DNA: TGTGCCAGCACCCCTTACTTCGGGACAAGGGAGGAGACCCAGTACTTC. Its protein is CASTPYFGTREETQYF.

V and J are TRBV5-5 and TRBJ2-5; 8 positions agree with TRBD2. V gave up 2 bases and J gave up 5 bases; unmatched junction bases: 5. The germline V gene encodes CDR1 SGHKS and CDR2 YYEKEE (reference sequence). CDR3 length: 14 residues. The CDR3, as DNA: TGTGCCAGCAGCTTTGCGGGAGGATGGGAGACCCAGTACTTC. Encoded protein: CASSFAGGWETQYF.

The chain links TRBV29-1 to TRBJ2-2, with 10 bases that match TRBD2. J lost 4 bases, V lost 0 bases, and 14 bases had no gene match. This CDR3 has 19 amino acids. Per the germline V gene, CDR1 is SQVTM and CDR2 is ANQGSEA. The DNA for the CDR3 is TGCAGCGTTGAAGAAGTGGGACTAGCGCCCCGGGGAAGCACCGGGGAGCTGTTTTTT. Its protein is CSVEEVGLAPRGSTGELFF.